This T cell receptor (beta chain) was recorded in a study of cytomegalovirus exposure and HLA in healthy donors. Across the study: A later analysis reported the same platform for the 95 to 150 validation repertoires and the approximately 700 first-cohort repertoires. Study-wide points: High sensitivity and specificity were reportedly achieved when the classifier diagnosed cytomegalovirus status. For most TCR sequences rarity was the rule, although some public TCRs occurred in many donors. A list of 164 TCR beta chains associated with cytomegalovirus was given.

Sequenced by immunoSEQ multiplex PCR; TCRdb stores in-frame clones only, minus some. Among about 220,000 clones listed, approximately 90% were seen once. The CDR3 is 17 residues long. Germline assignment: CDR1 MGHRA and CDR2 YSYEKL. V lost 0 bases and J 4 bases, leaving 18 bases between the germline ends. A note on this clone: Its target is not known.

The clonotype was recovered from a woman younger than 30 in good health and CMV-seronegative. The rearrangement links TRBV4-1 to TRBJ1-2; D may be TRBD1 (5 bases). The specimen sequenced was PBMCs. The CDR3 DNA follows: TGCGCCAGCAGCCAAGAAATTTCGCGGGGGTTCAGCTATGGCTACACCTTC. It translates to CASSQEISRGFSYGYTF.